A selection of T cell receptor beta chains follows, all from one sample in a study of neoadjuvant anti-PD-1 for oral cavity cancer. The assay was immunoSEQ multiplex PCR, and TCRdb's table has in-frame clones only and misses some. The sample carries 15,000 or so clones, about two thirds recorded once. The starting material was PBMCs, obtained before nivolumab (anti-PD-1) treatment. The receptor set was obtained from a person aged 40 to 85 with oral cavity squamous cell carcinoma. Both conserved end residues are part of each CDR3. D genes are given only for firm matches. Expanded clones get a size class; other rows say once, few or many, or leave the size out.

V gene,D gene,J gene,clone size,CDR3 DNA,CDR3 protein
TRBV2,.,TRBJ2-2,.,TGTGCCAGCAGTGAACTAGCGACCTCGTTCTCCGGGGAGCTGTTTTTT,CASSELATSFSGELFF
TRBV19,.,TRBJ1-1,few,TGTGCCAGTAATTGGGGGAGGACTGAAGCTTTCTTT,CASNWGRTEAFF
TRBV6-5,TRBD1,TRBJ1-2,.,TGTGCCAGCAGACCACAGGGGTCCGTTGGCTACACCTTC,CASRPQGSVGYTF
TRBV29-1,.,TRBJ1-1,.,TGCAGCGCTGAAGCCCAGGGGCCTGAAGCTTTCTTT,CSAEAQGPEAFF
TRBV6-5,.,TRBJ2-7,.,TGTGCCAGCAGTTACTCAACAGGAATAACCTACGAGCAGTACTTC,CASSYSTGITYEQYF
TRBV9,.,TRBJ2-2,.,TGTGCCAGCAGCGTCAATCGGGACAGGGTGATAGCGGGAGAGGGCACCGGGGAGCTGTTTTTT,CASSVNRDRVIAGEGTGELFF
TRBV28,TRBD1,TRBJ1-5,few,TGTGCCAGCAGTCGATTCGGGACAGGGGTCAATCAGCCCCAGCATTTT,CASSRFGTGVNQPQHF
TRBV6-5,TRBD1,TRBJ2-5,.,TGTGCCAGCAGTTACAAGCCGGCAGGGGGCCAAGAGACCCAGTACTTC,CASSYKPAGGQETQYF
TRBV7-7,.,TRBJ2-2,.,TGTGCTAGCAGCTTCGGCGATAGGGGGGAGCTGTTTTTT,CASSFGDRGELFF
TRBV29-1,.,TRBJ1-1,few,TGCAGCGTTGAAGTTAGGCTAACCCGAGGGACTGAAGCTTTCTTT,CSVEVRLTRGTEAFF
TRBV11-2,.,TRBJ2-3,once,TGTGCCAGCAGCGGGGAACCCCATACGCAGTATTTT,CASSGEPHTQYF
TRBV5-4,.,TRBJ1-1,.,TGTGCCAGCAGCGGTTTCGGGGACACTGAAGCTTTCTTT,CASSGFGDTEAFF
TRBV27,.,TRBJ1-5,.,TGTGCCAGCAGTTTAGGGGTAAACCGGCCCCAGCATTTT,CASSLGVNRPQHF
TRBV7-3,TRBD2,TRBJ2-2,few,TGTGCCAGCAGCCCAGGGGCAGCGGGAGGGATCGGGGAGCTGTTTTTT,CASSPGAAGGIGELFF
TRBV11-2,TRBD2,TRBJ2-7,few,TGTGCCAGCACCCCAGCGGGAATGGTCTACGAGCAGTACTTC,CASTPAGMVYEQYF
TRBV5-4,TRBD2,TRBJ2-3,.,TGTGCCAGCACGCGGGAGGGCACAGATACGCAGTATTTT,CASTREGTDTQYF
TRBV9,TRBD2,TRBJ2-3,.,TGTGCCAGCAGCCATGGACTAGCGGGAGAGGGACCCACAGATACGCAGTATTTT,CASSHGLAGEGPTDTQYF
TRBV25-1,TRBD2,TRBJ2-7,.,TGTGCCAGCAGTGAAAGGACTAGCGGCCCCTACGAGCAGTACTTC,CASSERTSGPYEQYF
TRBV29-1,TRBD1,TRBJ2-7,.,TGCAGCGTCAACAGGGGCATGGAAGAGCAGTACTTC,CSVNRGMEEQYF
TRBV28,TRBD1,TRBJ1-1,.,TGTGCCAGCAGTTTCACAGGGGGCGCGAACACTGAAGCTTTCTTT,CASSFTGGANTEAFF
TRBV13,.,TRBJ1-5,.,TGTGCCAGCAGCTTGGGAGGGGCCGCAGGTCGGCCCCAGCATTTT,CASSLGGAAGRPQHF
TRBV5-1,TRBD1,TRBJ1-1,once,TGCGCCAGCAGCTCCGGGACAGCGAACACTGAAGCTTTCTTT,CASSSGTANTEAFF
TRBV30,.,TRBJ1-5,.,TGTGCCTGGCGACTCGCTAGCAATCAGCCCCAGCATTTT,CAWRLASNQPQHF
TRBV4-1,.,TRBJ2-5,.,TGCGCCAGCAGCCAAGGCCCCTCGGGGGAGACCCAGTACTTC,CASSQGPSGETQYF
TRBV28,.,TRBJ2-1,few,TGTGCCAGCAGCCGGAATGAGCAGTTCTTC,CASSRNEQFF
TRBV2,.,TRBJ1-1,.,TGTGCCAGCAGTGATAGGACCGGGGGCGGCCTCACTGAAGCTTTCTTT,CASSDRTGGGLTEAFF
TRBV18,.,TRBJ1-5,.,TGTGCCAGCTCACGCGGTGGGGATTCGCCCCAGCATTTT,CASSRGGDSPQHF
TRBV5-4,.,TRBJ1-1,.,TGTGCCAGCAGCTCGACAGATACTAACACTGGAGCTTTCTTT,CASSSTDTNTGAFF
TRBV30,.,TRBJ1-1,few,TGTGCCTGGAGGAAACAGCTGAACACTGAAGCTTTCTTT,CAWRKQLNTEAFF
TRBV14,.,TRBJ1-1,few,TGTGCCAGCAGCCAGGAAATGTTGAGGAACACTGAAGCTTTCTTT,CASSQEMLRNTEAFF
TRBV14,TRBD1,TRBJ1-2,few,TGTGCCAGCAGCCGCACAGGGGTGGAGGGCTACACCTTC,CASSRTGVEGYTF
TRBV2,TRBD1,TRBJ1-2,.,TGTGCCAGCAGACAACTATCGACAGGGGCGGTAGGCTACACCTTC,CASRQLSTGAVGYTF
TRBV14,TRBD2,TRBJ2-5,.,TGTGCCAGCAGCCAAGGACTAGCGGGAGGAGGTGAGACCCAGTACTTC,CASSQGLAGGGETQYF
TRBV13,.,TRBJ2-5,.,TGTGCCAGCAGCACAACAGGGGCGGGGGAGACCCAGTACTTC,CASSTTGAGETQYF
TRBV6-1,TRBD1,TRBJ1-5,few,TGTGCCGCGGGACAGGGGAACATCGGATCCCAGCATTTT,CAAGQGNIGSQHF
TRBV5-4,.,TRBJ2-1,.,TGTGCCAGCAGCTTGGTTGGTCCCGCGGGGTCGGAGCAGTTCTTC,CASSLVGPAGSEQFF
TRBV6-6,TRBD2,TRBJ2-5,few,TGTGCCAGCTACCGTAGCGGGAGTGAGACCCAGTACTTC,CASYRSGSETQYF
TRBV5-1,.,TRBJ2-7,once,TGCGCCAGCAGCTTCGGGACCGCGGACTCCTACGAGCAGTACTTC,CASSFGTADSYEQYF
TRBV27,TRBD1,TRBJ1-5,.,TGTGCCAGCAAGGGACAGTTCAATCAGCCCCAGCATTTT,CASKGQFNQPQHF
TRBV4-1,.,TRBJ2-5,few,TGCGCCAGCAGCCAAGTACACGGTAGCCAAGAGACCCAGTACTTC,CASSQVHGSQETQYF
TRBV7-9,.,TRBJ2-7,once,TGTGCCAGCAGCTTAGTTGGGTTCGAGCAGTACTTC,CASSLVGFEQYF
TRBV20-1,TRBD1,TRBJ2-2,.,TGCAGCTTACAGGGGACCGGGGAGCTGTTTTTT,CSLQGTGELFF
TRBV10-2,.,TRBJ1-5,.,TGCGCCAGCAGTGACAGGGATAATCAGCCCCAGCATTTT,CASSDRDNQPQHF
TRBV2,.,TRBJ2-1,.,TGTGCCAGCACTGGGGCTCCCGCCGGTTACAATGAGCAGTTCTTC,CASTGAPAGYNEQFF
TRBV2,.,TRBJ1-1,few,TGTGCCAGCACTTGGCTCGACACTGAAGCTTTCTTT,CASTWLDTEAFF
TRBV10-3,TRBD1,TRBJ1-2,.,TGTGCCACCCAAGACAGGGTTGGCGGCTACACCTTC,CATQDRVGGYTF
TRBV6-6,TRBD2,TRBJ2-1,.,TGTGCCACCCGGACTAGCTCCTACAATGAGCAGTTCTTC,CATRTSSYNEQFF
TRBV6-1,TRBD2,TRBJ2-7,.,TGTGCCAGCGGGCTAGCGGGAGGGCCCGGCGAGCAGTACTTC,CASGLAGGPGEQYF
TRBV5-1,.,TRBJ2-5,.,TGCGCCAGCAGCGCCGCCGGAGAGACCCAGTACTTC,CASSAAGETQYF
TRBV29-1,.,TRBJ2-1,.,TGCAGCGTTGAAGGAGGTCAGCTTGATCTCAATGAGCAGTTCTTC,CSVEGGQLDLNEQFF
TRBV10-2,TRBD1,TRBJ2-1,.,TGCGCCAGCAGGTGGCAGGGGGCTTATGAGCAGTTCTTC,CASRWQGAYEQFF
TRBV28,.,TRBJ2-3,once,TGTGCCAGCAGTTGGATGACGGGCCGCACAGATACGCAGTATTTT,CASSWMTGRTDTQYF
TRBV5-1,TRBD1,TRBJ2-7,.,TGCGCCAGCAGCACCAGGACAGGGGGGTCGGGCGAGCAGTACTTC,CASSTRTGGSGEQYF
TRBV29-1,TRBD1,TRBJ2-5,.,TGCAGCGTTGCGGGACAGACCCAAGAGACCCAGTACTTC,CSVAGQTQETQYF
TRBV5-1,.,TRBJ2-7,.,TGCGCCAGCAGCCTTGTAGCAGGCATGGCCTACGAGCAGTACTTC,CASSLVAGMAYEQYF
TRBV7-3,.,TRBJ1-3,few,TGTGCCAGCAGCTTTGGCCACAGCTCTGGAAACACCATATATTTT,CASSFGHSSGNTIYF
TRBV30,TRBD1,TRBJ2-7,.,TGTGCCTTGAACCTCGGACAGGGGGCTTACGAGCAGTACTTC,CALNLGQGAYEQYF
TRBV5-1,TRBD1,TRBJ2-5,.,TGCGCCAGCAGCAGGGACCTACAGGGGACAAAGACCCAGTACTTC,CASSRDLQGTKTQYF
TRBV19,TRBD1,TRBJ1-5,.,TGTGCCAGTAGTTCAGGGGGATATAGCAATCAGCCCCAGCATTTT,CASSSGGYSNQPQHF
TRBV7-9,.,TRBJ1-4,.,TGTGCCAGCAGCCTTAGGCTGACAGACATTAATGAAAAACTGTTTTTT,CASSLRLTDINEKLFF